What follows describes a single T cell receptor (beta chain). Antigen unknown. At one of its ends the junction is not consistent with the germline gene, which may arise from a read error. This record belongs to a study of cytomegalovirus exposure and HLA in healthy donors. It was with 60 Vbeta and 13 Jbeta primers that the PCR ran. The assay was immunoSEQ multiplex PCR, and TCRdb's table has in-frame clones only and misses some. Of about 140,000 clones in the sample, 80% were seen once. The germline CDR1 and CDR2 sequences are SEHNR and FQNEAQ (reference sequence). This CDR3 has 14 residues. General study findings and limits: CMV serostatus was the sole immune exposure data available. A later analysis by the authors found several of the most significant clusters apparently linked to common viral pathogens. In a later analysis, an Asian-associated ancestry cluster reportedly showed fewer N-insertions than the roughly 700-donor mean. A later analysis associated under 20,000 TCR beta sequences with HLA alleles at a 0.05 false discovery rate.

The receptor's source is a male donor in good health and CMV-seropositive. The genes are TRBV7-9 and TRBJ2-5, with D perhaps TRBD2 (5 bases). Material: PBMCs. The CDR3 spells CTSSPRWEQETQYF. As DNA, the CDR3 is TGTACCAGCAGCCCAAGATGGGAGCAAGAGACCCAGTACTTC. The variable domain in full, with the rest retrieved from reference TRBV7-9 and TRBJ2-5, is DTGVSQNPRHKITKRGQNVTFRCDPISEHNRLYWYRQTLGQGPEFLTYFQNEAQLEKSRLLSDRFSAERPKGSFSTLEIQRTEQGDSAMYLCTSSPRWEQETQYFGPGTRLLVL.